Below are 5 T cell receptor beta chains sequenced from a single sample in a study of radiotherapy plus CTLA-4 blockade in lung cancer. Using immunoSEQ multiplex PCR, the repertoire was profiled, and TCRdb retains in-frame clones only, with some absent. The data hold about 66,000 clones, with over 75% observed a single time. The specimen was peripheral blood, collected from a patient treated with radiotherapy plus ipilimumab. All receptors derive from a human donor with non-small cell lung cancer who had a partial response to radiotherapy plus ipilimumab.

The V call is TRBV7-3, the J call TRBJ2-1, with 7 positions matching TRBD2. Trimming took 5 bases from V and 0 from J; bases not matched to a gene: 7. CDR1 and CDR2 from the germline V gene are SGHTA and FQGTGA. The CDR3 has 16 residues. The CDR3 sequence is CASSPLRTSSYNEQFF. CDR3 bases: TGTGCCAGCAGCCCCCTGCGGACTAGCTCCTACAATGAGCAGTTCTTC. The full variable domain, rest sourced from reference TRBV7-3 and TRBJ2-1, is GAGVSQTPSNKVTEKGKYVELRCDPISGHTALYWYRQSLGQGPEFLIYFQGTGAADDSGLPNDRFFAVRPEGSVSTLKIQRTERGDSAVYLCASSPLRTSSYNEQFFGPGTRLTVL.

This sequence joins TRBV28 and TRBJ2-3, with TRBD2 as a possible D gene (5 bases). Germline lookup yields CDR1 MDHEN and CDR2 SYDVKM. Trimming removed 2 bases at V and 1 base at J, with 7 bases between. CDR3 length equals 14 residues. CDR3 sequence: CASSLKGGTDTQYF. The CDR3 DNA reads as TGTGCCAGCAGTTTAAAGGGAGGCACAGATACGCAGTATTTT.

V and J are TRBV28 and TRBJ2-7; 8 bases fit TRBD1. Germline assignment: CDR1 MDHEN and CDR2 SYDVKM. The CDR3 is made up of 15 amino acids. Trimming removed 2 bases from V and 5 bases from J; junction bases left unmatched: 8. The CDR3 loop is CASSLADRVKNEQYF. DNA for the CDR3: TGTGCCAGCAGTTTAGCGGACAGGGTTAAGAACGAGCAGTACTTC.

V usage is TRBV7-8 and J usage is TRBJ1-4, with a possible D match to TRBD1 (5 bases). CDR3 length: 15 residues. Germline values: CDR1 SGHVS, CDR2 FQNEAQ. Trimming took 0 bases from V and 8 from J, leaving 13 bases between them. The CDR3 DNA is TGTGCCAGCAGCTTAGCGTTTGGGGGAGGGGAAAAACTGTTTTTT. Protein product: CASSLAFGGGEKLFF.

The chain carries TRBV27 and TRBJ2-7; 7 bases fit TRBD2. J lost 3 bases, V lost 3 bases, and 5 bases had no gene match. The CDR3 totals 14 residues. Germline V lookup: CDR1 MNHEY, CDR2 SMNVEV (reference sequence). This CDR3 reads CASSLGGDHYEQYF. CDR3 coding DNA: TGTGCCAGCAGTTTGGGAGGGGACCACTACGAGCAGTACTTC.